Listed below are T cell receptor beta chains from one sample, sequenced in a study of T-cell reconstitution after alpha-beta-depleted transplantation in children. TCRdb re-called the PCR reads through MiXCR, storing one row per CDR3 protein. The repertoire holds 350,000 to 450,000 distinct CDR3 sequences, with roughly 15% as singletons. Sequencing used PBMCs, obtained from the stem cell graft. The source is a human donor who donated a stem cell graft to a child with Fanconi anemia. Each CDR3 is given with its conserved first and last residue. D genes are given only for firm matches. The size entry is marked missing in some rows and otherwise reads once, few, many or a size class.

CDR3aa | CDR3nt | j_gene | d_gene | abundance | len | v_gene
CASSQDRGRVYTF | TGCGCCAGCAGCCAAGACAGGGGCCGTGTGTACACCTTC | TRBJ1-2 | NA | NA | 13 | TRBV4-3
CATGGTGDTGELFF | TGTGCCACCGGTGGGACAGGGGACACCGGGGAGCTGTTTTTT | TRBJ2-2 | TRBD1 | many | 14 | TRBV24-1
CASSQREQYF | TGCGCCAGCAGCCAAAGGGAGCAGTACTTC | TRBJ2-7 | NA | NA | 10 | TRBV4-1
CAISEGFTDTQYF | TGTGCCATCAGTGAGGGCTTCACAGATACGCAGTATTTT | TRBJ2-3 | NA | many | 13 | TRBV10-3
CASSFAQGARVEAFF | TGTGCCAGCAGCTTCGCCCAGGGGGCCAGGGTTGAAGCTTTCTTT | TRBJ1-1 | TRBD1 | NA | 15 | TRBV7-8
CASKGQGAPDVRTGELFF | TGTGCCAGCAAGGGACAGGGGGCGCCCGATGTTAGGACCGGGGAGCTGTTTTTT | TRBJ2-2 | TRBD1 | NA | 18 | TRBV2
CASGPDSSGANVLTF | TGTGCTAGTGGTCCCGACAGCTCTGGGGCCAACGTCCTGACTTTC | TRBJ2-6 | NA | NA | 15 | TRBV12-5
CASSRENYGYTF | TGCGCCAGCAGCCGAGAAAACTATGGCTACACCTTC | TRBJ1-2 | NA | NA | 12 | TRBV5-1
CSASPVATEAFF | TGCAGTGCTAGTCCTGTGGCTACTGAAGCTTTCTTT | TRBJ1-1 | NA | few | 12 | TRBV20-1
CASSPVGTYNEQFF | TGCGCCAGCAGCCCAGTCGGCACTTACAATGAGCAGTTCTTC | TRBJ2-1 | NA | once | 14 | TRBV5-1
CASTTPERAPTDTQYF | TGTGCCAGCACCACCCCGGAGAGGGCTCCCACAGATACGCAGTATTTT | TRBJ2-3 | NA | NA | 16 | TRBV7-3
CAIRNRVDNSPLHF | TGTGCCATCAGGAACAGGGTGGATAATTCACCCCTCCACTTT | TRBJ1-6 | NA | NA | 14 | TRBV10-3
CASSYPEGNQPQHF | TGTGCCAGCAGTTATCCGGAAGGCAATCAGCCCCAGCATTTT | TRBJ1-5 | NA | many | 14 | TRBV6-2/TRBV6-3
CASLRNTEAFF | TGTGCCAGCCTCCGGAACACTGAAGCTTTCTTT | TRBJ1-1 | NA | many | 11 | TRBV6-5
CASSLFRGGSEAFF | TGTGCCAGCAGTTTATTCAGGGGCGGGTCTGAAGCTTTCTTT | TRBJ1-1 | NA | NA | 14 | TRBV27
CASASAAGTAEAFF | TGTGCCAGCGCAAGCGCCGCTGGGACAGCCGAGGCTTTCTTT | TRBJ1-1 | TRBD1 | NA | 14 | TRBV3-1
CASSYGGGQPQHF | TGTGCCAGCAGTTACGGGGGAGGCCAGCCCCAGCATTTT | TRBJ1-5 | NA | many | 13 | TRBV6-5
CASSLGLPLTTGELFF | TGTGCCAGCAGCTTAGGCCTGCCACTTACTACCGGGGAGCTGTTTTTT | TRBJ2-2 | NA | NA | 16 | TRBV7-2
CASNRTPNTEAFF | TGTGCCAGCAATAGGACACCGAACACTGAAGCTTTCTTT | TRBJ1-1 | NA | few | 13 | TRBV6-2/TRBV6-3
CASSLGGNPGYGYTF | TGTGCCAGCAGCTTAGGCGGGAACCCGGGATATGGCTACACCTTC | TRBJ1-2 | NA | few | 15 | TRBV7-8
CASSLAARRNTEAFF | TGCGCCAGCAGCTTGGCCGCCAGGAGGAACACTGAAGCTTTCTTT | TRBJ1-1 | NA | few | 15 | TRBV5-1